Listed below are T cell receptor beta chains from one sample, sequenced in a study of early T cells in non-severe SARS-CoV-2 infection. One entry per CDR3 protein, called by TCRdb with MiXCR from the 5' RACE reads. In the table there are under 35,000 distinct CDR3 sequences, about 4.2% of which are singletons. The sequencing input was whole blood. These receptors originate from an adult who was a healthcare worker with PCR-confirmed SARS-CoV-2 infection or an uninfected control (not recorded which). Each CDR3 is given with its conserved first and last residue. A D gene is named only where the DNA matches it firmly. Clone sizes are given selectively: once, few, many, or a class where the clone is expanded.

>many|TRBV7-2|TRBJ1-1|NA
TGTGCCAGCAGCCGGACAGCCAGCACTGAAGCTTTCTTT
CASSRTASTEAFF
>NA|TRBV7-2|TRBJ2-7|TRBD1
TGTGCCAGCAGCCCAACAGGGGGCGGCTACGAGCAGTACTTC
CASSPTGGGYEQYF
>many|TRBV7-9|TRBJ2-6|TRBD1
TGTGCCAGCAGCCTGCTAGGGACAGGGTACTCTGGGGCCAACGTCCTGACTTTC
CASSLLGTGYSGANVLTF
>few|TRBV6-5|TRBJ2-7|NA
TGTGCCAGCAGTTGGGTCCAAGGGCCGACCTACGAGCAGTACTTC
CASSWVQGPTYEQYF
>many|TRBV27|TRBJ2-2|TRBD2
TGTGCCAGCAGTTCACTAGCGGGGCAATATCAGGCCGGGGAGCTGTTTTTT
CASSSLAGQYQAGELFF
>many|TRBV28|TRBJ1-2|TRBD1
TGTGCCAGCAGTTACCCCGGGACAGGGGGGAACTATGGCTACACCTTC
CASSYPGTGGNYGYTF
>few|TRBV2|TRBJ2-1|TRBD1
TGTGCCAGCAGTGTGACAGGGGGCGTTGAGCAGTTCTTC
CASSVTGGVEQFF
>many|TRBV20-1|TRBJ2-1|TRBD2
TGCAGTGCTAGACGTCTAGCGGATAATGAGCAGTTCTTC
CSARRLADNEQFF
>many|TRBV6-6|TRBJ1-6|NA
TGTGCCAGCAGTTATCAATCGGGCGATTCACCCCTCCACTTT
CASSYQSGDSPLHF
>few|TRBV30|TRBJ2-3|TRBD2
TGTGCCTGGCTTAGCGGGGGGGCGGCTACGCAGTATTTT
CAWLSGGAATQYF
>many|TRBV7-9|TRBJ1-2|NA
TGTGCCAGCAGTCCTGCTCTGGGGCCAGACTATGGCTACACCTTC
CASSPALGPDYGYTF
>many|TRBV10-3|TRBJ2-1|NA
TGTGCCATCAGTTCAACCCAGGGACGGCCCCAGTTCTTC
CAISSTQGRPQFF
>many|TRBV19|TRBJ2-7|NA
TGTGCCAGTAGTCGCGTACTAGTGGGAGGCTACGAGCAGTACTTC
CASSRVLVGGYEQYF
>many|TRBV18|TRBJ2-3|NA
TGTGCCAGCTCACCGGAGGTTAGCACAGATACGCAGTATTTT
CASSPEVSTDTQYF
>few|TRBV7-8|TRBJ1-3|TRBD1
TGTGCCAGCAGCTTAGGGGACAGTGGCATTGGAAACACCATATATTTT
CASSLGDSGIGNTIYF
>few|TRBV7-9|TRBJ2-2|NA
TGTGCCAGCAGCATCGGGGAGCTGTTTTTT
CASSIGELFF
>NA|TRBV29-1|TRBJ2-5|NA
TGCAGCGTTGAGAACGGGGAAGAGACCCAGTACTTC
CSVENGEETQYF